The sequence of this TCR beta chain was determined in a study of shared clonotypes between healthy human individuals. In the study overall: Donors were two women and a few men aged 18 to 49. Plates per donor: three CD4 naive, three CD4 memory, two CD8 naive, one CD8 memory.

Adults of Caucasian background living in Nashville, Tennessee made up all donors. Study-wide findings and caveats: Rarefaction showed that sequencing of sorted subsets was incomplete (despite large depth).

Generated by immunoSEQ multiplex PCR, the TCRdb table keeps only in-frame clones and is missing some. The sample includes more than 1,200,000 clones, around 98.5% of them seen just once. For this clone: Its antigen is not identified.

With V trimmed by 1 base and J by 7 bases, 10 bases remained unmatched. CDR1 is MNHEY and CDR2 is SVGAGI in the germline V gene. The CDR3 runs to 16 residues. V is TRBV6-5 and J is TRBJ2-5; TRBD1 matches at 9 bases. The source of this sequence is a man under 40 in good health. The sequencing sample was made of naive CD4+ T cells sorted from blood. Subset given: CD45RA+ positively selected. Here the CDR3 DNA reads TGTGCCAGCAGTTACTTACCGGGACAGGGTCCGGGGACCCAGTACTTC. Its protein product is CASSYLPGQGPGTQYF.